Below, 6 T cell receptor beta chains from the same sample are listed, as sequenced in a study of T-cell reconstitution after alpha-beta-depleted transplantation in children. Construction of the TCRbeta library involved unique molecular identifiers. MiXCR was run by TCRdb on the PCR reads, yielding one entry per CDR3 protein. The profile shows 210,000 or so distinct CDR3 sequences, roughly a tenth of them singletons. The sequencing here drew on PBMCs, taken before TCRalphabeta/CD19-depleted stem cell transplant. All receptors derive from a child under two years old with acute myeloid leukemia, due to receive a stem cell transplant.

The table lists this clonotype with many counts. The genes are TRBV2 and TRBJ2-1; the D is unclear. Germline lookup yields CDR1 SNHLY and CDR2 FYNNEI. The ends were cut back, 5 bases at V and 5 bases at J, with 16 bases in the middle. This CDR3 is 15 amino acids long. The CDR3 DNA sequence: TGTGCCAGCAGTATCGACCCAGTAGTAAACAATGAGCAGTTCTTC. Protein sequence: CASSIDPVVNNEQFF.

In its sample, this clonotype was seen many times. In DNA form, the CDR3 reads TGTGCCAGCAGCTTAGGGGGGACACGCCTCTACGAGCAGTACTTC. Its translation is CASSLGGTRLYEQYF. The V and J genes are TRBV7-2 and TRBJ2-7; a possible D gene is TRBD1 (6 bases). CDR1 is SGHTA and CDR2 is FQGNSA in the germline V gene. The V and J ends lost 1 base and 3 bases respectively, with 13 bases between them. The CDR3 runs 15 residues.

This clonotype was seen at least ten times. The chain links TRBV12-3 or TRBV12-4 to TRBJ2-1; D gene uncertain. This CDR3 comprises 13 residues. Trimming removed 3 bases at V and 5 bases at J, with 8 bases between. The CDR3 DNA reads TGTGCCAGCAGTTTCCTCCGGGACAATGAGCAGTTCTTC. Encoded protein: CASSFLRDNEQFF.

With respect to this clonotype: Possible read error: a much larger clone is one base away. The V gene is TRBV19, the J gene TRBJ2-1; D is unclear. V gave up 3 bases and J gave up 4 bases, with 22 bases separating them. CDR1 LNHDA and CDR2 SQIVND come from the germline V gene (reference sequence). The CDR3 contains 18 residues. The CDR3 sequence: CASSMGLPFIDQYNEQFF. The CDR3 bases are TGTGCCAGTAGTATGGGGTTGCCTTTTATCGACCAGTACAATGAGCAGTTCTTC.

Details on this clonotype: A read error is possible here, since a much larger clone lies one base away. This chain joins TRBV10-3 and TRBJ1-1; 7 bases are a match to TRBD1. Germline CDR1 reads ENHRY; CDR2 reads SYGVKD. The CDR3 totals 18 residues. J lost 5 bases, V lost 6 bases, and 21 bases had no gene match. CDR3 protein: CAISARTGWAPLGTEAFF. The CDR3 region has the DNA TGTGCCATCAGCGCGCGGACAGGTTGGGCCCCATTGGGGACTGAAGCTTTCTTT.

At least ten counts were recorded for this clonotype. V usage is TRBV12-3 or TRBV12-4 and J usage is TRBJ2-3; 9 bases agree with TRBD2. V lost 6 bases to trimming and J lost 4 bases; unmatched junction nucleotides: 5. The CDR3 totals 14 residues. The CDR3: CASRWGLAADTQYF. For the CDR3, the DNA is TGTGCCAGCAGATGGGGACTAGCAGCAGATACGCAGTATTTT.